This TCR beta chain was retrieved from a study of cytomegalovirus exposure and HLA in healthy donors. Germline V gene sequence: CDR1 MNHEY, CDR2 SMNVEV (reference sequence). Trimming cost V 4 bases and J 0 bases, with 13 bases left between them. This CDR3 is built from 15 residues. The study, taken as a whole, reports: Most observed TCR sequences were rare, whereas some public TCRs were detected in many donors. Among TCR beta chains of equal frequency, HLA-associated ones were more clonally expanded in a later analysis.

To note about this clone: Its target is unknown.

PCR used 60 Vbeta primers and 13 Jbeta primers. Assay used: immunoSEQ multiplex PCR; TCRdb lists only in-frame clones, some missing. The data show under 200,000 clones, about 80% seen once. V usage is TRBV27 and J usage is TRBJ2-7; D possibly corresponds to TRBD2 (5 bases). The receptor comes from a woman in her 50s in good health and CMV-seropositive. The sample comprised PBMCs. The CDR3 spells CASSYGSVSSYEQYF. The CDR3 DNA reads TGTGCCAGCAGTTATGGTAGCGTGAGCTCCTACGAGCAGTACTTC.